This TCR beta chain was recorded in a study of blood T cell repertoires in COVID-19. Recovery among Cohort 3 donors was established by two negative PCRs, clearance, or symptom resolution. CDR1 is SGDLS, CDR2 YYNGEE, per germline. Unmatched junction bases numbered 12, after V lost 3 bases and J lost 2 bases. The length of the CDR3 is 17 residues. Method: immunoSEQ multiplex PCR; TCRdb's copy keeps in-frame clones and lacks some. The table has some 250,000 clones, around 89% seen once; the top ten hold over 7.5%. Source material: PBMCs or T cells enriched from blood (not recorded which). This TCR was sampled from a man aged 35 to 55 who had recovered from COVID-19. This chain uses TRBV9 with TRBJ2-3; 7 bases are a match to TRBD1. The CDR3, as DNA: TGTGCCAGCAGCGCCGGGACAGTGCCCCGAGCCACAGATACGCAGTATTTT. It yields the protein CASSAGTVPRATDTQYF.